These 10 T cell receptor beta chains share one sample of origin, sequenced in a study of cytomegalovirus exposure and HLA in healthy donors. The PCR was carried out with 60 Vbeta primers and 13 Jbeta primers. TCRdb keeps only in-frame clones here, not all; method: immunoSEQ multiplex PCR. This sample has 150,000 to 200,000 clones, with 80% found just once. The sequenced sample consisted of PBMCs. The receptor source for this set is a man between 18 and 35 years old in good health and CMV-seropositive.

This clone was observed a few times. This chain connects TRBV9 to TRBJ2-1; 9 nucleotides match TRBD2. Germline trimming cut 0 bases from V and 7 bases from J; bases unmatched to any gene: 8. From germline, CDR1 is SGDLS and CDR2 YYNGEE. The CDR3 has 16 amino acids. DNA for the CDR3: TGTGCCAGCAGCGTAGACGCGGGAGGGCCGGGTAATGAGCAGTTCTTC. Its translation: CASSVDAGGPGNEQFF.

V is TRBV10-3 and J is TRBJ1-1; D perhaps matches TRBD1 (5 bases). CDR1 is ENHRY and CDR2 is SYGVKD in the germline V gene. Trimming removed 6 bases at V and 0 bases at J, with 11 bases between. The CDR3 is 14 residues long. CDR3 residues: CAISRQSMNTEAFF. The CDR3 coding sequence is TGTGCCATCAGCAGACAGAGCATGAACACTGAAGCTTTCTTT.

The chain uses TRBV2 and TRBJ1-5; 8 nucleotides align to TRBD1. V lost 6 bases to trimming and J lost 4 bases; unmatched junction nucleotides: 8. The CDR3 totals 15 residues. CDR1 is SNHLY, CDR2 FYNNEI, per germline. The CDR3 sequence is CASSLDRGGNQPQHF. CDR3 DNA sequence: TGTGCCAGCAGCCTCGACAGGGGTGGTAATCAGCCCCAGCATTTT. The variable domain in full, completed from reference TRBV2 and TRBJ1-5, reads EPEVTQTPSHQVTQMGQEVILRCVPISNHLYFYWYRQILGQKVEFLVSFYNNEISEKSEIFDDQFSVERPDGSNFTLKIRSTKLEDSAMYFCASSLDRGGNQPQHFGDGTRLSIL.

The CDR3 region is CSVSRNTEAFF. CDR3 bases: TGCAGCGTTAGTAGGAACACTGAAGCTTTCTTT. This chain joins TRBV29-1 and TRBJ1-1; no reliable D call. Trimming took 5 bases from V and 1 from J, leaving 5 bases between them. CDR3 length: 11 amino acids. Germline CDR1 and CDR2: SQVTM and ANQGSEA. The full variable domain, its missing parts supplied by reference TRBV29-1 and TRBJ1-1, is SAVISQKPSRDICQRGTSLTIQCQVDSQVTMMFWYRQQPGQSLTLIATANQGSEATYESGFVIDKFPISRPNLTFSTLTVSNMSPEDSSIYLCSVSRNTEAFFGQGTRLTVV.

The chain carries TRBV5-1 and TRBJ2-5, with D maybe TRBD1 (6 bases). Trimming shortened V by 1 base and J by 3 bases, and 13 bases separated the two germline ends. CDR3 length: 15 residues. Germline lookup yields CDR1 SGHRS and CDR2 YFSETQ. DNA for the CDR3: TGCGCCAGCAGCTTGACAGGGTATGAAGAAGAGACCCAGTACTTC. It codes for CASSLTGYEEETQYF.

The chain is built from TRBV19 and TRBJ1-1; perhaps TRBD1 as D (6 bases). The V gene's germline CDR1 is LNHDA and CDR2 SQIVND (reference sequence). Trimming left V 4 bases short and J 0 bases short, with 24 bases between. The CDR3 runs 19 residues. This CDR3 is CASSTISRDMKSVNTEAFF. DNA for the CDR3: TGTGCCAGTAGTACCATTTCCCGGGACATGAAGTCGGTGAACACTGAAGCTTTCTTT.

The chain recombines TRBV27 with TRBJ2-2; D may be TRBD1 (6 bases). In germline, CDR1 is MNHEY, CDR2 SMNVEV (reference sequence). CDR3 size: 18 residues. V was trimmed by 2 bases and J by 0 bases, leaving 16 bases between them. CDR3 amino acids: CASSLRTQGLSNTGELFF. Here the CDR3 DNA reads TGTGCCAGCAGTTTACGAACACAGGGCTTATCGAACACCGGGGAGCTGTTTTTT.

The chain joins TRBV27 to TRBJ1-2; TRBD1 agrees at 8 bases. The trim removed 5 bases at V and 3 bases at J, leaving 5 bases unmatched. The CDR3 totals 14 residues. CDR1 MNHEY and CDR2 SMNVEV come from the germline V gene (reference sequence). The CDR3 DNA sequence: TGTGCCAGCAGTGAGACGACAGGGGACTATGGCTACACCTTC. Translation gives CASSETTGDYGYTF.

This rearrangement joins TRBV10-3 to TRBJ2-1, with TRBD1 matching over 9 bases. The germline CDR1 and CDR2 sequences are ENHRY and SYGVKD. The trim removed 6 bases at V and 5 bases at J, leaving 5 bases unmatched. The CDR3 extends over 14 amino acids. CDR3 coding DNA: TGTGCCATCAGCGCGGGACAGGGTAACAATGAGCAGTTCTTC. This encodes CAISAGQGNNEQFF.

The rearrangement joins TRBV10-2 to TRBJ1-4; D possibly corresponds to TRBD1 (5 bases). The CDR3 covers 15 residues. With 5 bases removed from V and 2 bases from J, the gap between germline ends came to 12 bases. Germline V lookup: CDR1 WSHSY, CDR2 SAAADI. CDR3 in amino acids: CASSPLGGTNEKLFF. For the CDR3, the DNA is TGCGCCAGCAGTCCTTTGGGGGGGACTAATGAAAAACTGTTTTTT.